This T cell receptor beta chain emerged from a study of molecular identifiers for immune sequencing clone quantification (dated by TCRdb to the late 2010s). Turning to the overall study: For a replicate experiment, RNA from roughly 21,000 or 96,000 naive CD8 T cells was divided into five aliquots, and four of the five aliquots were sequenced. This methods study benchmarked molecular-identifier clustering-based TCR repertoire sequencing (MIDCIRS) and TCR RNA copy counting, using CD8 T cells to do so.

Worth noting for this clonotype: What this receptor recognizes is not known. Nothing much larger sits one base from this clone, and base qualities are not available.

Naive CD8 T cell libraries were made from about 20,000 to 1,000,000 sorted cells using 10%, 30% or 50% of purified RNA. Naive CD8 T cells were FACS-sorted as CD8+CD4-CCR7+CD45RA+ on a BD FACSAria II into RLT Plus buffer. To test detection sensitivity, Jurkat RNA equal to over nine TCR copies was added to samples of about 20,000-1,000,000 naive CD8 T cells. CD8 T cells were enriched with RosetteSep CD8+ T Cell Enrichment Cocktail and Ficoll-Paque, followed by ACK red cell lysis. What the work shows at the level of the full study, not this receptor alone: About 3 recovered TCR RNA copies per cell were obtained by modeling, versus about 10 by digital PCR, implying a capture efficiency of approximately 30%. Spiked-in Jurkat TCR RNA equivalent to a single cell was reported to be detectable even among fewer than 1.2 million naive CD8 T cells. The sizes of highly expanded clones could end up underestimated when identical TCR molecules share a barcode. Naive libraries contained spiked-in Jurkat TCR RNA (approximately nine copies' worth), which is not part of the donor repertoire. Clones above 20 RNA copies held over 99% of molecules in CMV-specific effector cells but under 1% in naive cells. When barcode sub-clustering was omitted, TCR diversity was inflated by chimeric consensus sequences, with chimeras reaching as high as 47%.

Libraries came from PCR. Instrument used: NextSeq 500. Preparation of bulk TCR libraries followed a previously described approach, with the TCR primers listed in Table S5. The Qiagen AllPrep DNA/RNA kit was used to purify total RNA. Before analysis, reads from multiple sequencing runs of the same library were pooled. The paper's processing steps were these. Reads were retained only if an exact TCR constant sequence was present, and the retained reads were trimmed to 150 nt and grouped according to their 12-nt molecular barcodes. Reads inside each barcode group were sub-clustered using a 15% Levenshtein threshold, and a quality-weighted consensus sequence was constructed for each RNA molecule. Non-functional sequences were filtered out, along with any lower-count sequence sitting one edit away from another sequence. Barcode sub-clusters with fewer than 20% of the maximum read count were removed, based on fitting two negative binomial distributions. TCRdb passed the public sequencing reads through fastp at Q25 and MiXCR, retaining productive beta sequences. Each entry merges the rows of one CDR3 protein and shows their most common DNA and genes. It is TCRdb's table, rather than the study itself, that gives the V and J calls and clone size. Here the sample has more than 550,000 distinct CDR3 sequences; 25% occur a single time. The ten largest account for 0.78% of the sample.

From its cysteine to its phenylalanine, the CDR3 spans 15 amino acids. Here the CDR3 DNA is all that survives: 45 bases in frame from base 1. As encoded in the germline V gene, CDR1 is SGDLS while CDR2 is YYNGEE. Unmatched junction bases come to 4, with V trimmed by 2 bases and J by 5 bases. The rearranged chain carries TRBV9 and TRBJ2-3; 11 bases in the middle match TRBD2. Material for sequencing was naive CD8+ T cells from blood, with Jurkat cell RNA spiked in. The cell subset or site label corresponds to: FACS-sorted CD8+CD4-CCR7+CD45RA+ naive T cells. The receptor's source is a human donor in good health. Some libraries in this study had Jurkat cell RNA spiked in. The DNA sequence is as follows: TGTGCCAGCAGCGTTAGCGGGAGGGCTAAAGATACGCAGTATTTT. It translates as CASSVSGRAKDTQYF.